This TCR beta chain was recorded in a study of circulating and synovial CD4+ cells in juvenile arthritis. Trimming pared 4 bases from V and 5 bases from J, leaving 9 bases between. Germline CDR1 and CDR2: SGDLS and YYNGEE. This CDR3 is 13 amino acids long. Data came from immunoSEQ multiplex PCR; TCRdb stores just in-frame clones and leaves some out. The sample has under 35,000 clones; 80% to 95% are singletons. Study-wide results and caveats: CPL versus bulk CD4 samples: T cell genome counts differed by at least an order of magnitude.

As regards this clone: Antigen unknown.

Specimen: CD4+ T cells from blood. The receptor was derived from a human donor with juvenile idiopathic arthritis. The chain joins TRBV9 to TRBJ1-4, with D unclear. CDR3 region: CASSRSGNEKLFF. The CDR3 nucleotides read TGTGCCAGCAGCAGGAGCGGAAATGAAAAACTGTTTTTT.